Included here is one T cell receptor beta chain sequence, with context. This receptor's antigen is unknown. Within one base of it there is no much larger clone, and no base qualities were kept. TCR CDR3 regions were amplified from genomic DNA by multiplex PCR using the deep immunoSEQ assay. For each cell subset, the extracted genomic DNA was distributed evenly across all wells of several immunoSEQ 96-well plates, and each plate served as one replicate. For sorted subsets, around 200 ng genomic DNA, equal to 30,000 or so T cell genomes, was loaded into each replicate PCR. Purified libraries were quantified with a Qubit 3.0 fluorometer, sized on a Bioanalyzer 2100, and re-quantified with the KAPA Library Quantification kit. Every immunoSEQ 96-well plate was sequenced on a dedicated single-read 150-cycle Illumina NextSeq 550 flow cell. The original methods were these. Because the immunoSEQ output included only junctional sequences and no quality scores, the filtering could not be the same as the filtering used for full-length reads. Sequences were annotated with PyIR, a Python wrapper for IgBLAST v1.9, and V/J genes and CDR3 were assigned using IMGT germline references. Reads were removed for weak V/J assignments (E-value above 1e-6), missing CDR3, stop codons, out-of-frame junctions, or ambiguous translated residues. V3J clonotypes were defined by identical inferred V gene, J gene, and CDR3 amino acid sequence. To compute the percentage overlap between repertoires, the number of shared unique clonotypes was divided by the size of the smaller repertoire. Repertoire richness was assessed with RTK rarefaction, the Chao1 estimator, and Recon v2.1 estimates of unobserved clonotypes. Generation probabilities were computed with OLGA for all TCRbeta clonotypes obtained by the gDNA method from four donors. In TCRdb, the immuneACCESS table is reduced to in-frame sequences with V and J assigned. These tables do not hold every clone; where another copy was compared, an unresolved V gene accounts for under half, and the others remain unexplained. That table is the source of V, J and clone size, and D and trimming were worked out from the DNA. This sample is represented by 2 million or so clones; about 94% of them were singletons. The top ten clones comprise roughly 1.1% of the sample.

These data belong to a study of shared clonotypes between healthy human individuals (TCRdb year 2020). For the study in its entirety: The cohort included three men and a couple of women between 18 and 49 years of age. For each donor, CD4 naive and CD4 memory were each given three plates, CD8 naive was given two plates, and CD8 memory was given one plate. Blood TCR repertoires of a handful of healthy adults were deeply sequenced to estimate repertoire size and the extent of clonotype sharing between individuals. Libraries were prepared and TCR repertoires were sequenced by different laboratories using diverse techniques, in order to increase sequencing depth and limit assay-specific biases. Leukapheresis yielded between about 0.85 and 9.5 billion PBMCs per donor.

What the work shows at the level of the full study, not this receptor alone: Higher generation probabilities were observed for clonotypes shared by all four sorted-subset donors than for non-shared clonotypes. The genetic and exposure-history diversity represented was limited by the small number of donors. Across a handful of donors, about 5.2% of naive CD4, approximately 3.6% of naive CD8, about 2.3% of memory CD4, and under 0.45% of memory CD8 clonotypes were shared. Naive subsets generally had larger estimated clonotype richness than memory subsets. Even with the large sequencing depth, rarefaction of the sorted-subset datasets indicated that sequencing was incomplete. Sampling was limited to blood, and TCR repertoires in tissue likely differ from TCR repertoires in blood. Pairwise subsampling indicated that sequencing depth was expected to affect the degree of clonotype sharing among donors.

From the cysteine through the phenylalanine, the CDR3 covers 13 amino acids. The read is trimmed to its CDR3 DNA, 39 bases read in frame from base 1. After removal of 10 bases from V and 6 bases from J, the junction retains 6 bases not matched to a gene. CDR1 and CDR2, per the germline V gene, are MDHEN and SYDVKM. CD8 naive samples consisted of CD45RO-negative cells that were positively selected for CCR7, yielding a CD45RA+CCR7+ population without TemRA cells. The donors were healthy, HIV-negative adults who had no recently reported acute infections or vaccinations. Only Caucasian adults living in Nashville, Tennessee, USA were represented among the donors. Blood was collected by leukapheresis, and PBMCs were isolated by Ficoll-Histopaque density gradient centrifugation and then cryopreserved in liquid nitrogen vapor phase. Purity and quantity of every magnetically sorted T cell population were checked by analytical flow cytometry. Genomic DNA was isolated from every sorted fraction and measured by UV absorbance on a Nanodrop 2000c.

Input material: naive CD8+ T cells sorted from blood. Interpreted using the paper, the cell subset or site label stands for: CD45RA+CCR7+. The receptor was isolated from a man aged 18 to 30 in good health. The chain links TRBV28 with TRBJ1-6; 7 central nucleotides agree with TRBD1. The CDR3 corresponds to CAITGDSNSPLHF. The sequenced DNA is TGTGCCATCACGGGGGACAGTAATTCACCCCTCCACTTT.